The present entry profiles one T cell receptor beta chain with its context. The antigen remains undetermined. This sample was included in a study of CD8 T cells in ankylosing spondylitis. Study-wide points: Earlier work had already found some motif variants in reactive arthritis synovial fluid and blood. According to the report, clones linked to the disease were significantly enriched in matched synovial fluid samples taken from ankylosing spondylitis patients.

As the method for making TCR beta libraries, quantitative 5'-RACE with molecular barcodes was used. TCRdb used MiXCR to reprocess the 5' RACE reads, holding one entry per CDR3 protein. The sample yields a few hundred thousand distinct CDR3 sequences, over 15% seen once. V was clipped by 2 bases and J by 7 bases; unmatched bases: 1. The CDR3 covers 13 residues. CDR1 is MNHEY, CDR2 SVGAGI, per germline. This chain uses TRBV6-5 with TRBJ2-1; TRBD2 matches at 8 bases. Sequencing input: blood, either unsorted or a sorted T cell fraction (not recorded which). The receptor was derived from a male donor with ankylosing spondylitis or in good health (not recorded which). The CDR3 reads CASSYTSGNEQFF. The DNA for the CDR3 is TGTGCCAGCAGTTACACTAGCGGTAATGAGCAGTTCTTC.